These T cell receptor beta chains were read from a single sample in a study of shared clonotypes between healthy human individuals. Data came from immunoSEQ multiplex PCR; TCRdb stores just in-frame clones and leaves some out. The data hold 110,000 or so clones, with more than 65% observed a single time. The sample comprised memory CD8+ T cells sorted from blood. The receptor set was obtained from a woman in her 30s in good health. The CDR3 runs from the conserved cysteine through the conserved F or W. The D gene is left open where the match is weak. Not all rows give a size; the values are once, few, many and, for expanded clones, a class.

>TRBD1|-|TRBJ2-7|TRBV5-5
TGTGCCAGCAGCGAAATCGGGACAGCTGTGAACGGCGAGCAGTACTTC
CASSEIGTAVNGEQYF
>-|-|TRBJ2-7|TRBV6-1
TGTGCCAGCAGTGAAGAGGCTAGCGTGACCTACGAGCAGTACTTC
CASSEEASVTYEQYF
>TRBD2|many|TRBJ2-7|TRBV5-1
TGCGCCAGCAGCACAGGGACTAGCGAGACCTACGAGCAGTACTTC
CASSTGTSETYEQYF
>TRBD2|-|TRBJ2-5|TRBV27
TGTGCCAGCAGTCCACTAGCGGGAGGGGATGAGACCCAGTACTTC
CASSPLAGGDETQYF
>TRBD2|-|TRBJ2-1|TRBV11-2
TGTGCCAGCAGCTTAGATCTAGCGGGAGGTCCGGGGTTAAATGAGCAGTTCTTC
CASSLDLAGGPGLNEQFF
>-|-|TRBJ1-2|TRBV6-1
TGTGCCAGCAGTGAAGGGGGCGTCTATGGCTACACCTTC
CASSEGGVYGYTF
>TRBD1|-|TRBJ1-5|TRBV11-3
TGTGCCAGCAGCCCGCCGGGACAGAGTAATAGCAATCAGCCCCAGCATTTT
CASSPPGQSNSNQPQHF
>-|once|TRBJ1-2|TRBV18
TGTGCCAGCTCACCTCCCGACTCGAATGGCTACACCTTC
CASSPPDSNGYTF
>-|medium-sized|TRBJ1-1|TRBV30
TGTGCCTGGGCCGACCCTCATTGGCCTGAAGCTTTCTTT
CAWADPHWPEAFF
>-|-|TRBJ1-1|TRBV19
TGTGCCAGTAGTAGAACCCTGAACACTGAAGCTTTCTTT
CASSRTLNTEAFF
>TRBD1|-|TRBJ2-1|TRBV7-2
TGTGCCAGCAGCTTAAGCAGGGGGCTAAGTAATGAGCAGTTCTTC
CASSLSRGLSNEQFF
>-|-|TRBJ2-3|TRBV7-3
TGTGCCAGCAGCTTATCGGGAACCACAGATACGCAGTATTTT
CASSLSGTTDTQYF
>-|-|TRBJ1-1|TRBV30
TGTGCCTGGAGTTTCCACAGAATTTCTGGAGCTTTCTTT
CAWSFHRISGAFF
>TRBD1|few|TRBJ2-1|TRBV9
TGTGCCAGCAGCGCGGGACAGAATGAGCAGTTCTTC
CASSAGQNEQFF
>-|-|TRBJ2-6|TRBV28
TGTGCCAGCAGTTCCTGGCCCTCGGCCAACGTCCTGACTTTC
CASSSWPSANVLTF
>-|few|TRBJ2-1|TRBV7-8
TGTGCCAGCAGCTTAGGTGCGGGCAAAGACAATGAGCAGTTCTTC
CASSLGAGKDNEQFF
>TRBD1|-|TRBJ2-7|TRBV5-1
TGCGCCAGCAGCACGACGGACAGGGGAAAGGAGCAGTACTTC
CASSTTDRGKEQYF
>TRBD2|few|TRBJ2-1|TRBV4-2
TGTGCCAGCAGCCAAGAAATAGCGGGATACAATGAGCAGTTCTTC
CASSQEIAGYNEQFF
>-|-|TRBJ1-1|TRBV18
TGTGCCAGCTCACCTCTAAGCACTGAAGCTTTCTTT
CASSPLSTEAFF
>-|-|TRBJ1-1|TRBV15
TGTGCCACCGGAATTTCGGGCACTGAAGCTTTCTTT
CATGISGTEAFF
>-|-|TRBJ2-1|TRBV5-1
TGCGCCAGCAGCTCCCTTGAGGGGCAGTTCTTC
CASSSLEGQFF
>TRBD2|-|TRBJ2-7|TRBV30
TGTGCCTGGGGTGGGGGGACTAGCGGGACTTTTACGTACGAGCAGTACTTC
CAWGGGTSGTFTYEQYF
>-|-|TRBJ2-7|TRBV2
TGTGCCAGCAACAAAGGGGCCTACGAGCAGTACTTC
CASNKGAYEQYF
>TRBD2|-|TRBJ2-7|TRBV19
TGTGCCAGTAGTCCTTACGGGACTAGCTTAGACCTATCCCCCTCCTACGAGCAGTACTTC
CASSPYGTSLDLSPSYEQYF
>TRBD2|-|TRBJ2-7|TRBV27
TGTGCCAGCAGTCCCCTAAGAGGACTAGCGGGAGTTTACGAGCAGTACTTC
CASSPLRGLAGVYEQYF
>-|-|TRBJ1-1|TRBV5-1
TGCGCCAGCAGCTCCGAGGGCGCGCCGGCGCTTGAAGCTTTCTTT
CASSSEGAPALEAFF
>-|-|TRBJ1-2|TRBV5-6
TGTGCCAGCAGCTTCAATATGGGACCTGGCTACACCTTC
CASSFNMGPGYTF
>-|-|TRBJ2-7|TRBV27
TGTGCCAGCAGTTTGATGGGAACCGAGCAGTACTTC
CASSLMGTEQYF
>-|-|TRBJ1-1|TRBV28
TGTGCCAGCAGTTTCTTCGACGGACACACTGAAGCTTTCTTT
CASSFFDGHTEAFF
>-|-|TRBJ1-4|TRBV5-4
TGTGCCAGCAGCTTAGGCCGGGGGGCTGAAAAACTGTTTTTT
CASSLGRGAEKLFF
>TRBD1|-|TRBJ1-5|TRBV7-2
TGTGCCAGCAGCTTGCCGGACAGGGGAGGCAATCAGCCCCAGCATTTT
CASSLPDRGGNQPQHF
>-|-|TRBJ1-2|TRBV2
TGTGCCAGCAGTGAGTTGTCATCGGTCCCGGGAGGCTACACCTTC
CASSELSSVPGGYTF
>-|-|TRBJ1-4|TRBV19
TGTGCCAGTAGTCCTACCACAGGGACTTGGTCGGAAAAACTGTTTTTT
CASSPTTGTWSEKLFF
>TRBD2|few|TRBJ2-2|TRBV2
TGTGCCAGCAGGGAAATGGCTAGCGGGCTCTGGTCCCTCGGGGAGCTGTTTTTT
CASREMASGLWSLGELFF
>TRBD1|once|TRBJ2-2|TRBV4-1
TGCGCCAGCAGCCAGGGACAGACGAACACCGGGGAGCTGTTTTTT
CASSQGQTNTGELFF
>-|-|TRBJ1-2|TRBV19
TGTGCCAGTAGGGGCCGGGACTACAGACAAAGCTACACCTTC
CASRGRDYRQSYTF
>-|-|TRBJ2-3|TRBV4-1
TGCGCCAGCAGCCAAGATCTTTTGGGGCTCACAGATACGCAGTATTTT
CASSQDLLGLTDTQYF
>TRBD2|-|TRBJ2-1|TRBV4-1
TGCGCCAGCAGCCAAGAAGGGACTAGCGGGATCCCCTACAATGAGCAGTTCTTC
CASSQEGTSGIPYNEQFF
>-|-|TRBJ2-7|TRBV19
TGTGCCAGTAGTACGACTCCAGCTTTATCCGAGCAGTACTTC
CASSTTPALSEQYF
>-|-|TRBJ2-2|TRBV28
TGTGCCAGCAGTTTAAGGGCGAACACCGGGGAGCTGTTTTTT
CASSLRANTGELFF
>TRBD2|-|TRBJ2-2|TRBV6-1
TGTGCCGGAACTAGCGTTAACACCGGGGAGCTGTTTTTT
CAGTSVNTGELFF
>TRBD1|-|TRBJ1-3|TRBV28
TGTGCCAGTAACCGACAGGGGGCAAATGGAAACACCATATATTTT
CASNRQGANGNTIYF
>TRBD1|-|TRBJ1-1|TRBV2
TGTGCCAGCCCCTGGACAGGTCGGACTGAAGCTTTCTTT
CASPWTGRTEAFF
>-|-|TRBJ1-2|TRBV28
TGTGCCAGCAGTTCGGTCTTAAAAGGGGCTGGCTACACCTTC
CASSSVLKGAGYTF
>TRBD1|-|TRBJ1-1|TRBV10-3
TGTGCCATCACCAATCACAGGGGTACTGAAGCTTTCTTT
CAITNHRGTEAFF
>TRBD2|-|TRBJ2-2|TRBV5-1
TGCGCCAGCAGTCTTAGCGGGAGTAACACCGGGGAGCTGTTTTTT
CASSLSGSNTGELFF
>-|once|TRBJ2-7|TRBV2
TGTGCCAGCAGTATTGGTCGGGGCTACGAGCAGTACTTC
CASSIGRGYEQYF
>TRBD2|-|TRBJ2-5|TRBV5-6
TGTGCCAGCAGCCTGGCCTCTAGCGGACAAGAGACCCAGTACTTC
CASSLASSGQETQYF
>-|once|TRBJ2-5|TRBV4-1
TGCGCCAGCAGCCAAGTGCGGACAGGGCGGGGGTTGAAAGAGACCCAGTACTTC
CASSQVRTGRGLKETQYF
>-|-|TRBJ2-7|TRBV7-3
TGTGCCAGCAGCTTAGTTGCAGGTAGAGACTACGAGCAGTACTTC
CASSLVAGRDYEQYF
>-|-|TRBJ1-4|TRBV7-9
TGTGCCAGCAGCTTAGTCGGGGGTGGTGAAAAACTGTTTTTT
CASSLVGGGEKLFF
>TRBD2|-|TRBJ2-1|TRBV6-5
TGTGCCAGCAGTTACAGGGGGACTAGCGAGGTCGATGAGCAGTTCTTC
CASSYRGTSEVDEQFF
>-|once|TRBJ2-7|TRBV5-1
TGCGCCAGCAATGGTTTTAGGGGTAGCGACGAGCAGTACTTC
CASNGFRGSDEQYF
>-|few|TRBJ2-7|TRBV19
TGTGCCAGTAGTAGGGGGAGCGACCCCTACGAGCAGTACTTC
CASSRGSDPYEQYF
>-|-|TRBJ2-7|TRBV11-3
TGTGCCAGCAGCCTAGGACTGGTTTGGGAGCAGTACTTC
CASSLGLVWEQYF